This T cell receptor (beta chain) derives from a study of OX40 agonist ivuxolimab in advanced cancers. Study-wide background: Patients were infused with ivuxolimab every 2 weeks at 0.01 to 10 mg/kg. A male proportion of about 86% was recorded, with mean age about 54 years and range about 20 to 79.

Some clones are missing from TCRdb's copy, which holds only in-frame ones; the method was immunoSEQ multiplex PCR. The sample records 72,000 or so clones, roughly 89% being singletons. The CDR3 spans 14 residues. Trimming took 3 bases from V and 3 from J, leaving 10 bases between them. The germline V gene encodes CDR1 SGHNT and CDR2 YYREEE (reference sequence). At baseline, cycle 4 day 1, and cycle 7 day 1, blood was sampled. This clone was observed a single time. This receptor was identified in an adult with an advanced solid tumor such as melanoma, head and neck, liver or kidney cancer. The source material was CD4+ or CD8+ T cells sorted from blood, sampled in a trial of the OX40 agonist ivuxolimab. The genes are TRBV5-4 and TRBJ2-4; D perhaps matches TRBD2 (5 bases). CDR3 region: CASSSPGGKNIQYF. CDR3 DNA sequence: TGTGCCAGCAGCTCTCCCGGAGGCAAAAACATTCAGTACTTC. The full variable domain, rest sourced from reference TRBV5-4 and TRBJ2-4, is ETGVTQSPTHLIKTRGQQVTLRCSSQSGHNTVSWYQQALGQGPQFIFQYYREEENGRGNFPPRFSGLQFPNYSSELNVNALELDDSALYLCASSSPGGKNIQYFGAGTRLSVL.